This T cell receptor beta chain was identified during a study of cytomegalovirus exposure and HLA in healthy donors. The study ran its PCR with 60 Vbeta and 13 Jbeta primers. The assay was immunoSEQ multiplex PCR, and TCRdb's table has in-frame clones only and misses some. The sample yields over 150,000 clones, over 80% seen once. The CDR3 contains 12 residues. In germline, CDR1 is WSHSY, CDR2 SAAADI. The V gene lost 4 bases and the J gene lost 7 bases, with 11 bases spanning the gap. The chain has TRBV10-2 and TRBJ2-7, with TRBD1 as a possible D gene (5 bases). The origin of this receptor is a boy aged 2 to 10 in good health and CMV-seronegative. Material for sequencing was PBMCs. CDR3 DNA sequence: TGCGCCAGCAGTGCTAGGGGTGTGGAGCAGTACGTC. It yields the protein CASSARGVEQYV.